Listed below are T cell receptor beta chains from one sample, sequenced in a study of blood T cell repertoires in COVID-19. Clones were sequenced by immunoSEQ multiplex PCR, and TCRdb holds only the in-frame ones, with some missing. The table lists 40,000 to 45,000 clones, more than 70% of them singletons. Specimen: peripheral blood. The receptor source for this set is a human donor in a cohort sampled during active COVID-19. CDR3s include the opening cysteine and the closing phenylalanine or tryptophan. The D gene is left open where the match is weak. Expanded clones get a size class; other rows say once, few or many, or leave the size out.

.,TRBD2,TRBV7-2,TRBJ2-2,CASRSGGPNTGELFF,TGTGCCAGCAGGAGCGGGGGGCCGAACACCGGGGAGCTGTTTTTT
once,.,TRBV4-1,TRBJ1-2,CASSQDHQGMGYGYTF,TGCGCCAGCAGCCAAGATCACCAGGGTATGGGCTATGGCTACACCTTC
.,.,TRBV19,TRBJ1-4,CASNKVNNEKLFF,TGTGCCAGTAACAAAGTAAACAATGAAAAACTGTTTTTT
once,.,TRBV25-1,TRBJ1-5,CASSEAGGGDQPQHF,TGTGCCAGCAGTGAGGCGGGGGGCGGTGATCAGCCCCAGCATTTT
.,TRBD2,TRBV13,TRBJ2-3,CASSLRSGGLSDTQYF,TGTGCCAGCAGCTTACGGTCGGGGGGGCTCTCAGATACGCAGTATTTT
.,TRBD1,TRBV4-1,TRBJ1-1,CASSRGQGTNTEAFF,TGCGCCAGCAGCCGGGGACAGGGGACAAACACTGAAGCTTTCTTT
.,TRBD2,TRBV7-6,TRBJ2-1,CASSEWTSVRDEQFF,TGTGCCAGCAGCGAATGGACTAGCGTTCGTGATGAGCAGTTCTTC
.,.,TRBV4-1,TRBJ2-5,CASSPPGTGGAETQYF,TGCGCCAGCAGCCCCCCCGGGACGGGGGGCGCGGAGACCCAGTACTTC
.,TRBD1,TRBV6-5,TRBJ2-1,CASRSGTGNYNEQFF,TGTGCCAGCAGATCCGGGACAGGGAATTACAATGAGCAGTTCTTC
.,.,TRBV5-6,TRBJ2-3,CASSLESDTSTDTQYF,TGTGCCAGCAGCTTGGAGTCGGACACTAGCACAGATACGCAGTATTTT
.,.,TRBV2,TRBJ1-2,CASSGGLIDRNYGYTF,TGTGCCAGCAGTGGGGGGTTGATCGACAGGAACTATGGCTACACCTTC
.,TRBD1,TRBV27,TRBJ2-7,CASSSPGQAVYEQYF,TGTGCCAGCAGTTCCCCCGGACAGGCTGTGTACGAGCAGTACTTC
.,TRBD1,TRBV15,TRBJ2-5,CATSRDRPTGGETQYF,TGTGCCACCAGCAGAGATCGTCCTACAGGGGGAGAGACCCAGTACTTC
once,TRBD1,TRBV6-5,TRBJ1-3,CASSVDRAGNTIYF,TGTGCCAGCAGCGTTGACAGGGCTGGAAACACCATATATTTT
.,.,TRBV5-4,TRBJ2-2,CASSFETGTGELFF,TGTGCCAGCAGCTTTGAAACGGGCACCGGGGAGCTGTTTTTT
.,.,TRBV5-1,TRBJ1-4,CASSLEGDEKLFF,TGCGCCAGCAGCTTGGAGGGGGACGAAAAACTGTTTTTT
.,.,TRBV3-1/TRBV3-2,TRBJ1-3,CASSLGTHSGNTIYF,TGTGCCAGCAGCCTTGGGACACACTCTGGAAACACCATATATTTT
.,.,TRBV4-1,TRBJ2-7,CASSQDPGSAWEQYF,TGCGCCAGCAGCCAAGATCCGGGTTCCGCCTGGGAGCAGTACTTC
.,.,TRBV4-2,TRBJ2-1,CASSQSMYNEQFF,TGTGCCAGCAGCCAGAGCATGTACAATGAGCAGTTCTTC
.,.,TRBV7-6,TRBJ2-3,CASSFTSKDTQYF,TGTGCCAGCAGCTTTACGTCTAAAGATACGCAGTATTTT
.,.,TRBV7-3,TRBJ2-1,CASSLGGGSYNEQFF,TGTGCCAGCAGCTTGGGGGGTGGGAGCTACAATGAGCAGTTCTTC
few,TRBD2,TRBV2,TRBJ2-2,CASSTLGLAGDTGELFF,TGTGCCAGCAGTACCCTCGGACTAGCGGGGGACACCGGGGAGCTGTTTTTT
few,.,TRBV6-6,TRBJ1-4,CASSTGTRNEKLFF,TGTGCCAGCAGTACAGGGACCCGAAATGAAAAACTGTTTTTT